The 6 T cell receptor beta chains presented below share a single source sample, sequenced in a study of blood T cells in healthy people across ages. Sample-barcoded 5' priming and a J-beta primer mix drove a second PCR of about 6 to 11 cycles. Each CDR3 protein gets one entry after TCRdb re-called the 5' RACE reads with MiXCR. This table holds fewer than 1,000,000 distinct CDR3 sequences, about 45% found once. Sequencing was done on a sample of blood. These receptors all stem from a man older than 75 in good health.

This clonotype was counted ten times or more. CDR3 DNA sequence: TGTGCCAGCAGCCCCGACTCGGACATTCAGTACTTC. Encoded protein: CASSPDSDIQYF. The gene calls are TRBV11-1 and TRBJ2-4; D unresolved. Germline CDR1 is SGHAT and CDR2 is FQDESV (reference sequence). Trimming took 5 bases from V and 8 from J, leaving 10 bases between them. The CDR3 loop spans 12 amino acids. Variable domain in full (rest from reference TRBV11-1 and TRBJ2-4): EAEVAQSPRYKITEKSQAVAFWCDPISGHATLYWYRQILGQGPELLVQFQDESVVDDSQLPKDRFSAERLKGVDSTLKIQPAELGDSAMYLCASSPDSDIQYFGAGTRLSVL.

As concerns this clonotype: Since a much larger clone is just one base distant, this may be a read error. The genes are TRBV4-1 and TRBJ2-4; 7 bases agree with TRBD2. The J call is in doubt because the DNA end fits TRBJ2-5 better. This CDR3 comprises 17 residues. Looked up from germline, CDR1 is MGHRA and CDR2 is YSYEKL. CDR3 amino acids: CASSQDKGAGPQGTQYF. The CDR3 DNA reads as TGCGCCAGCAGCCAAGATAAGGGAGCGGGACCCCAAGGGACCCAGTACTTC.

The V call is TRBV18, the J call TRBJ1-2; D might be TRBD1 (5 bases). V dropped 3 bases and J dropped 7 bases, with 15 bases sitting between them. Germline assignment: CDR1 KGHSH and CDR2 LQKENI. The CDR3 is 14 amino acids. CDR3 sequence (DNA): TGTGCCAGCTCACCCGTCGGGACCACCCTTGGCTACACCTTC. Its protein is CASSPVGTTLGYTF.

With respect to this clonotype: This may come from a read error, since a much larger clone is one base off. The rearrangement joins TRBV10-3 to TRBJ1-4; D is uncertain. The CDR3 has 14 amino acids. Germline V gives CDR1 ENHRY, CDR2 SYGVKD. In DNA, the CDR3 is TGTGCCACCAGTGAGGAGAAAGGAGGTGAAAAACTGTTTTTT. This encodes CATSEEKGGEKLFF.

Concerning this clonotype: A junction end diverges from the germline sequence, so it may reflect a read error. The chain couples TRBV14 to TRBJ2-1, with 8 nucleotides matching TRBD2. The CDR3 length is 15 residues. Germline lookup yields CDR1 SGHDN and CDR2 FVKESK. CDR3 bases: TGTGCCGGCAGTCGGCTTAGCGGGAACTACAATGAGCAGTTCTTC. Encoded protein: CAGSRLSGNYNEQFF.

The J gene is TRBJ2-7, the V gene TRBV28; D remains ambiguous. V gave up 4 bases and J gave up 0 bases, with 16 bases separating them. The length of the CDR3 is 16 residues. Germline assignment: CDR1 MDHEN and CDR2 SYDVKM. This CDR3 reads CASSYFDTKLSYEQYF. CDR3 nucleotide sequence: TGTGCCAGCAGTTACTTCGACACGAAACTCTCCTACGAGCAGTACTTC.